Listed below are T cell receptor beta chains from one sample, sequenced in a study of monozygotic twins with inflammatory bowel disease. TCRdb reanalyzed the 5' RACE reads and collapses them to one entry per CDR3 protein, without DNA. In total, the table holds nearly 450,000 distinct CDR3 sequences. The source material was blood. These receptors all stem from a human donor with ulcerative colitis or Crohn's disease, or a healthy co-twin of an affected twin (not recorded which). Each CDR3 is given with its conserved first and last residue.

TRBV7-8	TRBJ2-3	CASSQIEWDTQYF
TRBV6-2/TRBV6-3	TRBJ2-2	CASITTGASTGELFF
TRBV19	TRBJ1-5	CASEGWSNQPQHF
TRBV6-2/TRBV6-3	TRBJ1-5	CASTPAGTNQPQHF
TRBV19	TRBJ2-7	CASSPTRGREQYF
TRBV20-1	TRBJ1-1	CSAPNLLMAFF
TRBV12-3/TRBV12-4	TRBJ1-2	CTSSLEWANYGYTF
TRBV28	TRBJ2-2	CASSLNPADIGGGELFF
TRBV28	TRBJ2-3	CASSFSDSTDTQYF
TRBV7-2	TRBJ2-7	CASSYDRVPYEQYF
TRBV7-3	TRBJ2-2	CASSSSGLAGLTGELFF
TRBV5-1	TRBJ2-2	CASGPDTGELFF
TRBV7-2	TRBJ1-1	CASRLSPEAFF
TRBV19	TRBJ2-1	CASSYPGTSGNNGQFF
TRBV12-3/TRBV12-4	TRBJ1-1	CASSPPWMGIGAEAFF
TRBV6-5	TRBJ2-7	CASSYGRVWYEQYF
TRBV7-2	TRBJ1-5	CASSFGRSEPQHF
TRBV4-2	TRBJ1-1	CASSQRRTGGMDTEAFF
TRBV19	TRBJ2-3	CASKGGGLPDTQYF
TRBV12-3/TRBV12-4	TRBJ1-2	CASSLQYGYTF
TRBV20-1	TRBJ1-5	CSARGPQGHQFQPQHF
TRBV6-1	TRBJ2-7	CASSPLGFSSYEQYF
TRBV29-1	TRBJ2-2	CSGARGDTGELFF
TRBV20-1	TRBJ1-5	CSATQGSNQPQHF
TRBV9	TRBJ2-2	CASSAGTAATGELFF
TRBV27	TRBJ1-1	CASRTGINTEAFF
TRBV6-5	TRBJ2-1	CASSSHLTSGNNEQFF
TRBV18	TRBJ2-1	CASSPTQGAGGVSSEQFF
TRBV19	TRBJ1-1	CASSAYAGVLNTEAFF
TRBV7-9	TRBJ1-4	CASSLGTSANEKLFF
TRBV7-9	TRBJ1-4	CASSFEGGGEGNF
TRBV5-1	TRBJ1-3	CASSFTGGNTIYF
TRBV5-1	TRBJ1-3	CASSLGHPNTGNTIYF
TRBV7-2	TRBJ1-2	CASTEVAAANYGYTF
TRBV5-1	TRBJ2-1	CASSPPAAGGYNEQFF
TRBV7-9	TRBJ2-1	CASRSPPGTGIYNEQFF
TRBV7-2	TRBJ2-2	CASSPGTSLSPRLFF
TRBV20-1	TRBJ1-2	CSASTSTTGDLYGYTF
TRBV5-1	TRBJ2-3	CASRPGTGADTQYF
TRBV19	TRBJ1-5	CASSAADNQPQHF
TRBV19	TRBJ1-5	CASSTQGNSNQPQHF
TRBV5-1	TRBJ2-7	CASSLVVNSEQYF
TRBV3-1	TRBJ2-7	CASSQYRGYEQYF
TRBV12-3/TRBV12-4	TRBJ2-2	CASEWDRSGGTGELFF
TRBV5-4	TRBJ2-1	CASSSGGALNEQFF
TRBV20-1	TRBJ2-1	CSASEGSYNEQFF
TRBV20-1	TRBJ1-2	CSASRQGGGYTF
TRBV4-1	TRBJ1-1	CASSQADRVNTEAFF
TRBV6-2/TRBV6-3	TRBJ2-2	CASSYSIRIPRTGELFF
TRBV2	TRBJ1-2	CASIGVSVGYTF
TRBV18	TRBJ1-1	CASFPGGNTEAFF
TRBV7-9	TRBJ1-2	CASFPLDSGSYTF
TRBV12-3/TRBV12-4	TRBJ1-5	CASTPGAQGNQPQHF